The present T cell receptor beta chain was sequenced within a study of TIL therapy for anti-PD-1-resistant metastatic lung cancer. The libraries were made with immunoSEQ v3. Method: immunoSEQ multiplex PCR; TCRdb's copy keeps in-frame clones and lacks some. The sample lists 13,000 or so clones, approximately 72% occurring once. This CDR3 has 15 amino acids. V lost 3 bases to trimming and J lost 0 bases; unmatched junction nucleotides: 4. CDR1 is SGHTA, CDR2 FQGTGA, per germline. Time point denoted: pre-treatment sample, taken before nivolumab and TIL therapy. Pleural nodules or supraclavicular lymph nodes made up most of the excised metastases sampled.

The specimen was tumor tissue, collected at baseline. This clonotype was sampled from a woman between 30 and 80 years old with non-small cell lung cancer. V usage is TRBV7-3 and J usage is TRBJ1-1, with 7 bases aligning to TRBD1. CDR3 sequence reads: CASSLSGTVNTEAFF. CDR3 DNA: TGTGCCAGCAGCTTGTCAGGGACAGTGAACACTGAAGCTTTCTTT.